This passage covers 6 T cell receptor beta chains from one sample sequenced in a study of Ad26.COV2.S vaccination and SARS-CoV-2 variants. Sample treatment: around 19 received Ad26.COV2.S at low or high dose, single or two shots; 5 received placebo; per-sample allocation not given. Day 63 after the first injection of vaccine or placebo was the sampling time. The data were produced by immunoSEQ multiplex PCR, yet TCRdb's version contains in-frame clones alone and is incomplete. In the table there are fewer than 500,000 clones, roughly 91% of which are singletons. The starting material was peripheral blood, obtained in a trial of Ad26.COV2.S vaccine versus placebo. The origin of the receptors is a person aged 18-65 years who received the Ad26.COV2.S COVID-19 vaccine or a placebo.

V is TRBV30 and J is TRBJ1-5, with D perhaps TRBD1 (5 bases). V was clipped by 2 bases and J by 7 bases, with 15 bases between them. Germline values: CDR1 GTSNPN, CDR2 SVGIG (reference sequence). This CDR3 region has 14 residues. CDR3 in DNA: TGTGCCTGGAGTCTAGGGCAGGGCGGACAGCCCCAGCATTTT. This translates into CAWSLGQGGQPQHF.

This chain joins TRBV25-1 and TRBJ1-2; 8 bases map to TRBD1. CDR1 and CDR2 (germline): MGHDK, SYGVNS. The junction had 7 bases not matched to a gene; V was cut back by 10 bases and J by 0 bases. The CDR3 is 14 residues long. The CDR3 reads CATQRQGPNYGYTF. CDR3 nucleotide sequence: TGTGCCACCCAGAGACAGGGGCCTAACTATGGCTACACCTTC.

The V gene is TRBV27, the J gene TRBJ2-7, with a possible D match to TRBD1 (7 bases). From germline, CDR1 is MNHEY and CDR2 SMNVEV (reference sequence). The CDR3 consists of 14 residues. Between the trimmed V and J ends, which lost 3 bases and 3 bases, there was a span of 12 bases. CDR3 loop: CASSFSGDSYEQYF. In nucleotides, the CDR3 is TGTGCCAGCAGTTTTTCGGGGGACAGCTACGAGCAGTACTTC.

The V and J genes are TRBV19 and TRBJ1-2; D is undetermined. The CDR3 covers 11 residues. CDR1 is LNHDA and CDR2 is SQIVND in the germline V gene (reference sequence). V gave up 4 bases and J gave up 6 bases, with 6 bases separating them. This CDR3 is CASSTGDGYTF. The CDR3 bases are TGTGCCAGTAGTACAGGAGATGGCTACACCTTC.

V usage is TRBV7-3 and J usage is TRBJ2-5, with TRBD1 matching 7 bases. The trim removed 3 bases at V and 2 bases at J, leaving 3 bases unmatched. Germline V gene sequence: CDR1 SGHTA, CDR2 FQGTGA. CDR3 length equals 14 residues. The CDR3: CASSLTGYQETQYF. As DNA, the CDR3 is TGTGCCAGCAGCTTGACAGGGTATCAAGAGACCCAGTACTTC.

The rearrangement links TRBV24-1 to TRBJ2-5; weak D call: TRBD2 (7 bases). Between the trimmed V and J ends, which lost 9 bases and 0 bases, there was a span of 13 bases. CDR1 and CDR2 from the germline V gene are KGHDR and SFDVKD. The CDR3 is 14 residues long. The CDR3 bases are TGTGCCACCGGGGGGGGCCCCGACCAAGAGACCCAGTACTTC. Encoded protein: CATGGGPDQETQYF.